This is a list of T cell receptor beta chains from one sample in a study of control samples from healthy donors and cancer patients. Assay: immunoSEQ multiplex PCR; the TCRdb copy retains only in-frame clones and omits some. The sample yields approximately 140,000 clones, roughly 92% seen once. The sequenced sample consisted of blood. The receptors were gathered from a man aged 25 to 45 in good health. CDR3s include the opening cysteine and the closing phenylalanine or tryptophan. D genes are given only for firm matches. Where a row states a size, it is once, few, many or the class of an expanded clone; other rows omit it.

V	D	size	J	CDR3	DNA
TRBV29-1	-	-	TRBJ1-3	CSARDSGNTIYF	TGCAGCGCCAGAGACTCTGGAAACACCATATATTTT
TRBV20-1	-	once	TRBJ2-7	CSASLDEQYF	TGCAGTGCTAGCTTAGACGAGCAGTACTTC
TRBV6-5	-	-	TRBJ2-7	CASSYGQVTYEQYF	TGTGCCAGCAGTTACGGGCAGGTTACCTACGAGCAGTACTTC
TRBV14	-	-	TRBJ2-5	CASSLLIKETQYF	TGTGCCAGCAGCCTTCTGATAAAAGAGACCCAGTACTTC
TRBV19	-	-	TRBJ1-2	CASRPGPDYGYTF	TGTGCCAGTAGGCCAGGGCCTGACTATGGCTACACCTTC
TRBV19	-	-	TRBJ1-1	CASTRGNTEAFF	TGTGCCAGTACGCGAGGAAACACTGAAGCTTTCTTT
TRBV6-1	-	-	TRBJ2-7	CASSEVGASYEQYF	TGTGCCAGCAGTGAAGTAGGGGCCTCCTACGAGCAGTACTTC
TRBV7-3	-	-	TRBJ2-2	CASSLTNTVTGELFF	TGTGCCAGCAGCTTAACTAATACCGTGACCGGGGAGCTGTTTTTT
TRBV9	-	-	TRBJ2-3	CASSTHQGRGTDTQYF	TGTGCCAGCAGCACCCACCAGGGGAGGGGAACAGATACGCAGTATTTT
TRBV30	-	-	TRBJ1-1	CAWSVLTEAFF	TGTGCCTGGAGTGTATTAACTGAAGCTTTCTTT
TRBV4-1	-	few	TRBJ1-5	CASSQVGSLGQPQHF	TGCGCCAGCAGCCAAGTGGGCAGTCTTGGTCAGCCCCAGCATTTT
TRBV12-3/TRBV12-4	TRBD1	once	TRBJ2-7	CASSLVWTGQYF	TGTGCCAGCAGTTTAGTATGGACAGGGCAGTACTTC
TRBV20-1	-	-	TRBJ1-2	CSASQASGDGYTF	TGCAGTGCTAGTCAGGCCTCTGGTGATGGCTACACCTTC
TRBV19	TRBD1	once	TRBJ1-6	CASSRDRGAANSPLHF	TGTGCCAGTAGCCGAGACAGGGGCGCAGCCAATTCACCCCTCCACTTT